A single sample gave rise to the 26 T cell receptor beta chains below, sequenced in a study of blood T cell repertoires in COVID-19. TCRdb's table, derived via immunoSEQ multiplex PCR, lists solely in-frame clones and lacks some. The table lists roughly 260,000 clones, about 90% of them singletons. The sample taken for sequencing was peripheral blood. The source of these receptors is a woman between 45 and 60 years old with acute or convalescent COVID-19.

The chain couples TRBV7-2 to TRBJ1-5; the D gene is possibly TRBD1 (6 bases). This CDR3 is built from 15 residues. Germline V gene sequence: CDR1 SGHTA, CDR2 FQGNSA. V lost 4 bases to trimming and J lost 0 bases, with 10 bases between them. The CDR3 sequence: CASSSPGDSNQPQHF. The CDR3 DNA reads as TGTGCCAGCAGCTCCCCAGGGGATAGCAATCAGCCCCAGCATTTT.

The chain employs TRBV7-9 and TRBJ1-1, with TRBD1 matching over 9 bases. This CDR3 has 13 residues. The junction had 3 bases not matched to a gene; V was cut back by 5 bases and J by 5 bases. Germline V lookup: CDR1 SEHNR, CDR2 FQNEAQ (reference sequence). CDR3 amino acids: CASSLQGATEAFF. In DNA form, the CDR3 reads TGTGCCAGCAGCCTACAGGGGGCGACTGAAGCTTTCTTT.

The chain uses TRBV5-1 and TRBJ2-2, with D tentatively TRBD1 (6 bases). CDR3 length: 15 amino acids. CDR1 is SGHRS and CDR2 is YFSETQ in the germline V gene. Trimming removed 1 base from V and 1 base from J, with 8 bases in between. The DNA of the CDR3 is TGCGCCAGCAGCTTGACAGGGATGAACACCGGGGAGCTGTTTTTT. This translates into CASSLTGMNTGELFF.

This clone is a singleton in its sample. V is TRBV27 and J is TRBJ1-4; D gene ambiguous. In germline, CDR1 is MNHEY, CDR2 SMNVEV (reference sequence). Trimming left V 4 bases short and J 6 bases short, with 9 bases between. This CDR3 contains 13 residues. CDR3: CASSSHRYEKLFF. The CDR3 coding sequence is TGTGCCAGCAGTTCACATCGCTATGAAAAACTGTTTTTT.

This chain joins TRBV19 and TRBJ2-3, with D maybe TRBD2 (6 bases). Per the germline V gene, CDR1 is LNHDA and CDR2 is SQIVND (reference sequence). Trimming removed 2 bases from V and 5 bases from J, with 17 bases in between. CDR3 length: 16 residues. CDR3 region: CASSISGRPSGDTQYF. The CDR3 nucleotides read TGTGCCAGTAGTATAAGTGGGAGGCCTTCAGGAGATACGCAGTATTTT.

CDR3 residues: CASSLPGAGTIDEQYF. CDR3 sequence (DNA): TGTGCCAGCAGTCTACCCGGGGCCGGGACTATTGACGAGCAGTACTTC. The chain links TRBV28 to TRBJ2-7; 7 bases line up with TRBD2. CDR1 MDHEN and CDR2 SYDVKM come from the germline V gene. The CDR3 is 16 residues long. V was clipped by 5 bases and J by 5 bases; unmatched bases: 15.

The J gene is TRBJ1-5, the V gene TRBV19, with D perhaps matching TRBD1 (5 bases). V lost 0 bases to trimming and J lost 11 bases, with 17 bases between them. CDR3 length: 15 amino acids. Germline V CDR1 and CDR2: LNHDA, SQIVND (reference sequence). This chain's CDR3 is CASSIDRRQPRAQHF. In nucleotides, the CDR3 is TGTGCCAGTAGTATAGATCGCCGACAGCCCCGGGCCCAGCATTTT. The full variable domain, rest sourced from reference TRBV19 and TRBJ1-5, is DGGITQSPKYLFRKEGQNVTLSCEQNLNHDAMYWYRQDPGQGLRLIYYSQIVNDFQKGDIAEGYSVSREKKESFPLTVTSAQKNPTAFYLCASSIDRRQPRAQHFGDGTRLSIL.

The rearrangement uses TRBV30 and TRBJ2-3; 11 bases match TRBD2. J gave up 0 bases and V 5 bases, and 7 bases lay outside the gene matches. Germline loops: CDR1 GTSNPN, CDR2 SVGIG (reference sequence). The CDR3 totals 16 residues. The CDR3 spells CAWARGLAGSTDTQYF. The CDR3, as DNA: TGTGCCTGGGCAAGAGGACTAGCGGGTAGCACAGATACGCAGTATTTT.

The rearrangement joins TRBV18 to TRBJ1-6; 9 bases line up with TRBD1. CDR3 length: 15 residues. The V and J ends lost 3 bases and 10 bases, in that order; junction bases with no gene match: 7. Germline CDR1 reads KGHSH; CDR2 reads LQKENI. CDR3 sequence reads: CASSPGTGSESPLHF. CDR3 sequence (DNA): TGTGCCAGCTCACCCGGGACAGGGTCGGAATCACCCCTCCACTTT. Together with reference TRBV18 and TRBJ1-6, the CDR3 gives the full variable domain: NAGVMQNPRHLVRRRGQEARLRCSPMKGHSHVYWYRQLPEEGLKFMVYLQKENIIDESGMPKERFSAEFPKEGPSILRIQQVVRGDSAAYFCASSPGTGSESPLHFGNGTRLTVT.

V gene TRBV5-1 combines with J gene TRBJ1-4; 10 bases agree with TRBD1. CDR1 and CDR2 from the germline V gene are SGHRS and YFSETQ. CDR3 length equals 15 residues. The trim removed 1 base at V and 6 bases at J, leaving 3 bases unmatched. CDR3 coding DNA: TGCGCCAGCAGCTTGCGGGGGACAGGGGATGAAAAACTGTTTTTT. It specifies CASSLRGTGDEKLFF. Variable domain in full (rest from reference TRBV5-1 and TRBJ1-4): KAGVTQTPRYLIKTRGQQVTLSCSPISGHRSVSWYQQTPGQGLQFLFEYFSETQRNKGNFPGRFSGRQFSNSRSEMNVSTLELGDSALYLCASSLRGTGDEKLFFGSGTQLSVL.

About this clone itself: Other DNA sequences in the same sample also yield this CDR3. This chain joins TRBV6-2 or TRBV6-3 and TRBJ2-1; 15 nucleotides line up with TRBD2. This CDR3 has 15 amino acids. V lost 0 bases and J lost 9; bases outside the gene matches: 0. From germline, CDR1 is MNHEY and CDR2 SVGEGT. CDR3 protein: CASSYSGLAGGEQFF. CDR3 DNA sequence: TGTGCCAGCAGTTACTCGGGACTAGCGGGAGGTGAGCAGTTCTTC.

This clone was seen a handful of times. The rearrangement joins TRBV5-1 to TRBJ2-2; D might be TRBD2 (5 bases). Germline V CDR1 and CDR2: SGHRS, YFSETQ. The V end lost 7 bases, the J end lost 3 bases, and 10 bases lay between the germline ends. The CDR3 extends over 13 amino acids. DNA for the CDR3: TGCGCCAGCCACCAGAGGGACACCGGGGAGCTGTTTTTT. This translates into CASHQRDTGELFF. Full variable domain (missing parts from reference TRBV5-1 and TRBJ2-2): KAGVTQTPRYLIKTRGQQVTLSCSPISGHRSVSWYQQTPGQGLQFLFEYFSETQRNKGNFPGRFSGRQFSNSRSEMNVSTLELGDSALYLCASHQRDTGELFFGEGSRLTVL.

This sequence joins TRBV30 and TRBJ1-1, with 8 bases that match TRBD1. The CDR3 runs 14 residues. J was trimmed by 9 bases and V by 1 base; bases with no gene match: 10. Per germline, CDR1 GTSNPN and CDR2 SVGIG (reference sequence). The chain's CDR3 is CAWSGGTGRLQAFF. DNA of the CDR3: TGTGCCTGGAGTGGCGGGACAGGAAGACTCCAAGCTTTCTTT.

The J gene is TRBJ1-1, the V gene TRBV30; tentatively, D is TRBD1 (5 bases). Trimming removed 4 bases from V and 8 bases from J, with 14 bases in between. CDR1 and CDR2 from the germline V gene are GTSNPN and SVGIG (reference sequence). CDR3 length: 12 amino acids. The CDR3 sequence: CAWMEEGKEAFF. The CDR3 DNA sequence: TGTGCCTGGATGGAGGAGGGGAAAGAAGCTTTCTTT.

This sequence joins TRBV10-3 and TRBJ2-4, with a tentative D call TRBD1 (6 bases). V dropped 4 bases and J dropped 2 bases, with 15 bases sitting between them. The CDR3 sequence is 16 residues long. Germline lookup yields CDR1 ENHRY and CDR2 SYGVKD. The CDR3 spells CAISAANRASKNIQYF. CDR3 DNA: TGTGCCATCAGTGCCGCAAACAGGGCCTCCAAAAACATTCAGTACTTC.

V is TRBV7-3 and J is TRBJ2-7, with 14 bases identical to TRBD2. This CDR3 is 15 amino acids long. Germline V gives CDR1 SGHTA, CDR2 FQGTGA. Trimming at V came to 5 bases and at J to 6 bases, leaving 6 bases not matched to a gene. The chain's CDR3 is CASSQGLAGVGEQYF. The CDR3 coding sequence is TGTGCCAGCAGCCAGGGACTAGCGGGAGTAGGCGAGCAGTACTTC.

This clone was recorded only once. The chain employs TRBV2 and TRBJ1-1; a weak D match, TRBD1 (5 bases). Trimming took off 5 bases at V and 2 bases at J, with 9 bases between the two ends. The germline V gene has CDR1 SNHLY and CDR2 FYNNEI. CDR3 length equals 13 residues. The DNA of the CDR3 is TGTGCCAGCAGTATAGACAGAAACACTGAAGCTTTCTTT. It is translated as CASSIDRNTEAFF.

In this sample, this clone turned up once. The V gene is TRBV7-8, the J gene TRBJ1-2, with D perhaps TRBD1 (5 bases). The CDR3 totals 15 residues. V was clipped by 1 base and J by 8 bases, with 17 bases between them. The V gene's germline CDR1 is SGHVS and CDR2 FQNEAQ. CDR3 bases: TGTGCCAGCAGCTTAGAACGACAGCCAACAAACGGCTACACCTTC. This translates into CASSLERQPTNGYTF.

The chain employs TRBV9 and TRBJ2-1; 11 bases map to TRBD2. This CDR3 is built from 17 residues. After removal of 4 bases from V and 2 bases from J, the junction contained 8 bases not matched to a gene. CDR1 is SGDLS, CDR2 YYNGEE, per germline. The CDR3 loop reads CASSSAGTSGPYNEQFF. CDR3 in DNA: TGTGCCAGCAGCTCCGCCGGGACTAGCGGACCCTACAATGAGCAGTTCTTC.

J is TRBJ2-5 and V is TRBV29-1, with 13 bases fitting TRBD2. Germline lookup yields CDR1 SQVTM and CDR2 ANQGSEA. The CDR3 is made up of 13 amino acids. Unmatched junction bases numbered 4, after V lost 7 bases and J lost 5 bases. CDR3 in DNA: TGCAGCGCTACGACTAGCGGGGGGGAGACCCAGTACTTC. Translation: CSATTSGGETQYF. Variable domain in full (rest from reference TRBV29-1 and TRBJ2-5): SAVISQKPSRDICQRGTSLTIQCQVDSQVTMMFWYRQQPGQSLTLIATANQGSEATYESGFVIDKFPISRPNLTFSTLTVSNMSPEDSSIYLCSATTSGGETQYFGPGTRLLVL.

As DNA, the CDR3 is TGTGCCAGCAGCTCACGACAGACCTACGAGCAGTACTTC. Translated: CASSSRQTYEQYF. The chain is built from TRBV7-2 and TRBJ2-7; a possible D gene is TRBD1 (5 bases). V gave up 4 bases and J gave up 2 bases, with 9 bases separating them. CDR3 length equals 13 residues. Looked up from germline, CDR1 is SGHTA and CDR2 is FQGNSA.

The gene calls are TRBV5-1 and TRBJ1-5; 9 nucleotides match TRBD1. Unmatched junction bases numbered 5, after V lost 3 bases and J lost 4 bases. Looked up from germline, CDR1 is SGHRS and CDR2 is YFSETQ. The CDR3 has 15 amino acids. The CDR3 nucleotides are TGCGCCAGCAGCTGGGCGGGACAGGGTAATCAGCCCCAGCATTTT. Protein sequence: CASSWAGQGNQPQHF.

The V gene is TRBV12-5, the J gene TRBJ2-1; the D is unclear. The CDR3 extends over 13 amino acids. Deletions cut 3 bases from V and 6 bases from J, with 9 bases between. Germline V gives CDR1 LGHNT, CDR2 FRNRAP. The CDR3 sequence: CASGFPPGNEQFF. The CDR3 coding sequence is TGTGCTAGTGGTTTCCCACCGGGCAATGAGCAGTTCTTC. The full variable domain, with the rest looked up from reference TRBV12-5 and TRBJ2-1, is DARVTQTPRHKVTEMGQEVTMRCQPILGHNTVFWYRQTMMQGLELLAYFRNRAPLDDSGMPKDRFSAEMPDATLATLKIQPSEPRDSAVYFCASGFPPGNEQFFGPGTRLTVL.

J is TRBJ2-3 and V is TRBV5-1; D remains ambiguous. The V gene lost 3 bases and the J gene lost 0 bases, with 5 bases spanning the gap. Per the germline V gene, CDR1 is SGHRS and CDR2 is YFSETQ. The CDR3 has 13 residues. CDR3 protein: CASSSPSTDTQYF. CDR3 nucleotide sequence: TGCGCCAGCAGCTCTCCTAGCACAGATACGCAGTATTTT.

J is TRBJ1-5 and V is TRBV19; tentatively, D is TRBD1 (6 bases). The germline gives CDR1 LNHDA, CDR2 SQIVND (reference sequence). Trimming took off 6 bases at V and 1 base at J, with 13 bases between the two ends. The CDR3 totals 15 residues. The CDR3 region is CASRGYRESNQPQHF. DNA of the CDR3: TGTGCCAGTAGGGGCTACAGGGAGAGCAATCAGCCCCAGCATTTT. Together with reference TRBV19 and TRBJ1-5, the CDR3 gives the full variable domain: DGGITQSPKYLFRKEGQNVTLSCEQNLNHDAMYWYRQDPGQGLRLIYYSQIVNDFQKGDIAEGYSVSREKKESFPLTVTSAQKNPTAFYLCASRGYRESNQPQHFGDGTRLSIL.

V usage is TRBV15 and J usage is TRBJ1-3, with 7 bases matching TRBD1. Germline V gene data show CDR1 as LNHNV and CDR2 as YYDKDF (reference sequence). The CDR3 spans 18 residues. Trimming cost V 3 bases and J 0 bases; bases outside gene matches: 11. Here the CDR3 DNA reads TGTGCCACCAGCAGGACCCCCGGGACAGTCGCCTCTGGAAACACCATATATTTT. Translation: CATSRTPGTVASGNTIYF.